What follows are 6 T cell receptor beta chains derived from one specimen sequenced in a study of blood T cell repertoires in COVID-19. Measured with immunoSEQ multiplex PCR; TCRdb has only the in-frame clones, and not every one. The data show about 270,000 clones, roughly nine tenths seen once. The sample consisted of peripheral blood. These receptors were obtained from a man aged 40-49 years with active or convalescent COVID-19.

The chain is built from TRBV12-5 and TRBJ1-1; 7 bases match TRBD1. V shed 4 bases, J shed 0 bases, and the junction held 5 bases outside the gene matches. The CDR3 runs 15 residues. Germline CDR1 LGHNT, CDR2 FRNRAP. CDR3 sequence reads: CASGSGTVLNTEAFF. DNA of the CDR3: TGTGCTAGTGGTTCCGGGACAGTTTTGAACACTGAAGCTTTCTTT.

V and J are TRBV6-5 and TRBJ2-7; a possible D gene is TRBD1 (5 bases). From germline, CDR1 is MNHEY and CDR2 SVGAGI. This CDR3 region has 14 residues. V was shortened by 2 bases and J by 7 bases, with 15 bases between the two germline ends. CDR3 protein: CASSYRGFPEEQYF. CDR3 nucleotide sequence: TGTGCCAGCAGTTACAGGGGCTTCCCAGAGGAGCAGTACTTC.

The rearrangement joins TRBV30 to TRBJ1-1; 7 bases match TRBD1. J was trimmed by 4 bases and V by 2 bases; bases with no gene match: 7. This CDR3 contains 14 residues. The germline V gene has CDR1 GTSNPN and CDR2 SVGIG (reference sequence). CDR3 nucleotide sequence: TGTGCCTGGAGTAAACAGGGGCTGGGCACTGAAGCTTTCTTT. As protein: CAWSKQGLGTEAFF.

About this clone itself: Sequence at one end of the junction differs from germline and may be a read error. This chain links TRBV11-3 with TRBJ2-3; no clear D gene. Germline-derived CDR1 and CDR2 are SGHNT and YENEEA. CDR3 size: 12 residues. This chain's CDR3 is CASSISTDTQYF. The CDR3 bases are TGTGCCAGCAGTATAAGCACCGATACGCAGTATTTT. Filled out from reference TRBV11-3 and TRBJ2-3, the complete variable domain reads EAGVVQSPRYKIIEKKQPVAFWCNPISGHNTLYWYLQNLGQGPELLIRYENEEAVDDSQLPKDRFSAERLKGVDSTLKIQPAELGDSAVYLCASSISTDTQYFGPGTRLTVL.

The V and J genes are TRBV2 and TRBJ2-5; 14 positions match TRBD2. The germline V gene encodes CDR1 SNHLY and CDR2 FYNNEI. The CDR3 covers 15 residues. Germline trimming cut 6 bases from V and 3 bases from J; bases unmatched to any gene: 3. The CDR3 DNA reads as TGTGCCAGCAGATCGACTAGCGGGAGGGAAGAGACCCAGTACTTC. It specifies CASRSTSGREETQYF.

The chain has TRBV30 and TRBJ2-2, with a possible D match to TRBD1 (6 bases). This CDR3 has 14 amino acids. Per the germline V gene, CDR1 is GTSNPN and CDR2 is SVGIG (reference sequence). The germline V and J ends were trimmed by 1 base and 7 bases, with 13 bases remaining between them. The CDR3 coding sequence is TGTGCCTGGAGTGACAGGGCGATTGGCGGGGAGCTGTTTTTT. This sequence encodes CAWSDRAIGGELFF.